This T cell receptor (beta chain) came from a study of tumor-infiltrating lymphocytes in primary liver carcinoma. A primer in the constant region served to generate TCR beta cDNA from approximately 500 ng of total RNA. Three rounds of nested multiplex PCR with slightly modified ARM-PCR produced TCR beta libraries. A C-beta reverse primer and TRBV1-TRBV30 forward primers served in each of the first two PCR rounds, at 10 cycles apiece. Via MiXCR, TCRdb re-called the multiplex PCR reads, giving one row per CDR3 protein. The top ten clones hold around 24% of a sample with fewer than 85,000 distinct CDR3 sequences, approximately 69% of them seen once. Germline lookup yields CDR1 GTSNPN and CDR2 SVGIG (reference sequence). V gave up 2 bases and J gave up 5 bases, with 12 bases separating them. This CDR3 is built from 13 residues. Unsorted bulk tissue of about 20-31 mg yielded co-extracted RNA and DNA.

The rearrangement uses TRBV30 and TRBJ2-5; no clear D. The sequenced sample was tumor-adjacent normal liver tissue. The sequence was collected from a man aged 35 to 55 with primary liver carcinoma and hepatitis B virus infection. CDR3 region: CAWSSTLVETQYF. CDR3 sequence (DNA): TGTGCCTGGAGTTCAACCCTGGTGGAGACCCAGTACTTC.